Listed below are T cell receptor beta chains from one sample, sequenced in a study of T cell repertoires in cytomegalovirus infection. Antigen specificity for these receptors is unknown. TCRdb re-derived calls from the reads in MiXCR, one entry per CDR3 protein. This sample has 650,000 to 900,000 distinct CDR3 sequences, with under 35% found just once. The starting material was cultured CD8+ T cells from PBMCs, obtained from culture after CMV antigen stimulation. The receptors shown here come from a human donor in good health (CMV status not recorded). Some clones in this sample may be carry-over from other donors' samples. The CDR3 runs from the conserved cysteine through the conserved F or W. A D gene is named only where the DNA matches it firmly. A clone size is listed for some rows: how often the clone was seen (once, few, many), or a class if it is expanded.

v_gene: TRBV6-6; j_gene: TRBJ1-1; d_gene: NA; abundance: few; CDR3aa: CASSPWADTEAFF; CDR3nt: TGTGCCAGCAGTCCTTGGGCGGACACTGAAGCTTTCTTT
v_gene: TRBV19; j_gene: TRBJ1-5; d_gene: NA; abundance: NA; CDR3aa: CASSLWGQDSNQPQHF; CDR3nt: TGTGCCAGTAGCCTTTGGGGGCAGGATAGCAATCAGCCCCAGCATTTT
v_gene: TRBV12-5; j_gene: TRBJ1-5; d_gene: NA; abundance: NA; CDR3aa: CASGRTSHNQPQHF; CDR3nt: TGTGCTAGTGGTCGGACTAGCCACAATCAGCCCCAGCATTTT
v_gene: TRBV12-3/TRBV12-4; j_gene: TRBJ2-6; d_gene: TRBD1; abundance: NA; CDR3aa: CASSFSVIGGQASSGANVLTF; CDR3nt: TGTGCCAGCAGTTTCTCGGTAATCGGGGGACAGGCTAGCTCTGGGGCCAACGTCCTGACTTTC
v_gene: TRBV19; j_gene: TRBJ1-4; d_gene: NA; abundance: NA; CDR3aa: CASSIEGAPTNEKLFF; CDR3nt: TGTGCCAGTAGTATAGAAGGGGCACCAACTAATGAAAAACTGTTTTTT
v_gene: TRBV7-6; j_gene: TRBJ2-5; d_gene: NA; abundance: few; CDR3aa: CASSLRSVGETQYF; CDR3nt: TGTGCCAGCAGCTTAAGAAGCGTTGGAGAGACCCAGTACTTC
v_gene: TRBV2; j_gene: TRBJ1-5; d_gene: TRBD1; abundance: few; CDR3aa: CASIPGQGFAQPQHF; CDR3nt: TGTGCCAGCATTCCGGGACAGGGTTTTGCTCAGCCCCAGCATTTT
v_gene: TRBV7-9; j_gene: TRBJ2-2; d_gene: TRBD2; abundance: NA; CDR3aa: CASSLVLADTGELFF; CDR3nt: TGTGCCAGCAGCTTAGTGCTAGCGGACACCGGGGAGCTGTTTTTT
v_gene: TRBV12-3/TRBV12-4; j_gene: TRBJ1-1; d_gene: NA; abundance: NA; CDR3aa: CASSPTVGLAEAFF; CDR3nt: TGTGCCAGCAGTCCCACCGTGGGTCTCGCTGAAGCTTTCTTT
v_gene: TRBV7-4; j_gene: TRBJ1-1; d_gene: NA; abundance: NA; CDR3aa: CASSLGVAKNTEAFF; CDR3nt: TGTGCCAGCAGCTTAGGAGTGGCTAAGAACACTGAAGCTTTCTTT
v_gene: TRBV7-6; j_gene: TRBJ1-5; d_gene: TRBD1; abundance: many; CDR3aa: CASSSTGDSNQPQHF; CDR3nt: TGTGCCAGCAGCTCGACAGGGGATAGCAATCAGCCCCAGCATTTT
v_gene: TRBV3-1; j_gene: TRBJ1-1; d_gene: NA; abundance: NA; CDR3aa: CASSQDSGSEAFF; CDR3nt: TGTGCCAGCAGCCAAGACTCGGGTTCTGAAGCTTTCTTT
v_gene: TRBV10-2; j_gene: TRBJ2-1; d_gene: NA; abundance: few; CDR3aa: CASSDFNSGSAYNEQFF; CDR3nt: TGCGCCAGCAGTGATTTTAACTCAGGGAGTGCGTACAATGAGCAGTTCTTC
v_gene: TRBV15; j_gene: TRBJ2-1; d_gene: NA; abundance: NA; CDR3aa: CATSSQYNEQFF; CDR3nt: TGTGCCACCAGCAGCCAATACAATGAGCAGTTCTTC
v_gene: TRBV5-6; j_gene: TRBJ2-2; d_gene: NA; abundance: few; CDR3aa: CASSSGGGVGELFF; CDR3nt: TGTGCCAGCAGCTCAGGAGGGGGCGTCGGGGAGCTGTTTTTT
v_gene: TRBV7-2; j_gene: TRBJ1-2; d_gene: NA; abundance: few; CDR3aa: CASRREGSGNYGYTF; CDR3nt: TGTGCCAGCAGACGCGAAGGCTCGGGAAACTATGGCTACACCTTC
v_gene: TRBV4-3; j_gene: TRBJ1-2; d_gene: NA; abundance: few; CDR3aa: CASSQDATADLGYTF; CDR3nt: TGCGCCAGCAGCCAAGATGCGACAGCCGACCTTGGCTACACCTTC
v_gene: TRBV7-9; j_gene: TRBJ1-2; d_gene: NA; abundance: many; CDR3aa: CASSLGIGNEVDGYTF; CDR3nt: TGTGCCAGCAGCTTAGGTATCGGGAATGAAGTCGATGGCTACACCTTC
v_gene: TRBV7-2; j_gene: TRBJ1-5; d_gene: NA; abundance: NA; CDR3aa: CASSLNWGGSNQPQHF; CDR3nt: TGTGCCAGCAGCTTAAATTGGGGCGGGTCGAATCAGCCCCAGCATTTT
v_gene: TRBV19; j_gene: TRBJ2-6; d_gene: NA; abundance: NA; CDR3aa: CASSIGGRLSGANVLTF; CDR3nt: TGTGCCAGTAGTATCGGGGGGCGCCTGTCGGGGGCCAACGTCCTGACTTTC
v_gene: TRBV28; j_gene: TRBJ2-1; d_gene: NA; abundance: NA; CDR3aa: CASTLGGTPYNEQFF; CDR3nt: TGTGCCAGCACCCTCGGTGGGACCCCCTACAATGAGCAGTTCTTC
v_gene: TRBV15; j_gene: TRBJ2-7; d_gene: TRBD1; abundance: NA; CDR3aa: CATSNDRVPYEQYF; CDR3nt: TGTGCCACCAGCAATGACAGGGTTCCCTACGAGCAGTACTTC
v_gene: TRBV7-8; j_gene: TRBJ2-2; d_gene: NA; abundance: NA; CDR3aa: CASSLVGRDGTGDLFF; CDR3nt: TGTGCCAGCAGCTTAGTCGGAAGGGATGGCACCGGGGACCTGTTTTTT
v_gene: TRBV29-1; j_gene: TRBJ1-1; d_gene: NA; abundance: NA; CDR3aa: CSVEGRAGNTEAFF; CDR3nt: TGCAGCGTTGAAGGAAGGGCGGGGAACACTGAAGCTTTCTTT